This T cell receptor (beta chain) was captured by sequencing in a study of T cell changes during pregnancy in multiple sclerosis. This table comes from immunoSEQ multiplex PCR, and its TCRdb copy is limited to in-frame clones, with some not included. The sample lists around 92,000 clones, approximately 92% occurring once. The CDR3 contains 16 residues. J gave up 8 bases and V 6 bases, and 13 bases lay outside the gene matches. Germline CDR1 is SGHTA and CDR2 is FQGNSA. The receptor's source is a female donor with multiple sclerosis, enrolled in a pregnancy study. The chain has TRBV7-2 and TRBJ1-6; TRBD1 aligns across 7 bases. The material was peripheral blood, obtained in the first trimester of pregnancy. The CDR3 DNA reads TGTGCCAGCAGGAGAGAACTACAGGGGACACATTCACCCCTCCACTTT. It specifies CASRRELQGTHSPLHF.